The rows below give T cell receptor beta chains drawn from one sample of a study of tumour-infiltrating T cells in Burkitt lymphoma. Only in-frame clones appear in the TCRdb table, and some are missing; sequencing was by immunoSEQ multiplex PCR. The sample shows about 14,000 clones, roughly 77% of them seen only once. Sequenced sample: tumor tissue. These receptors were collected from a human donor with diffuse large B-cell lymphoma. The CDR3 runs from the conserved cysteine through the conserved F or W. The order of the fields is J gene, V gene, CDR3 protein.

TRBJ2-3 | TRBV7-3 | CASSISGRGDTQYF
TRBJ2-3 | TRBV9 | CASSVVGTDTQYF
TRBJ2-5 | TRBV14 | CASSQVLRQETQYF
TRBJ2-1 | TRBV2 | CASRDLAGLSSYNEQFF
TRBJ2-3 | TRBV27 | CASSHSLAGAGTDTQYF
TRBJ2-7 | TRBV6-5 | CASHQGSNEQYF
TRBJ1-5 | TRBV6-5 | CASSPGAYSNQPQHF
TRBJ2-3 | TRBV27 | CASSLRGRSTDTQYF
TRBJ2-1 | TRBV5-1 | CASSGTGNEQFF
TRBJ2-7 | TRBV7-9 | CASSFVSGEQYF
TRBJ1-2 | TRBV5-4 | CASSGQENYGYTF
TRBJ2-2 | TRBV25-1 | CASSSGTNTGELFF
TRBJ2-2 | TRBV6-1 | CASSRLTGELFF
TRBJ1-5 | TRBV5-1 | CASSPGTRPWSNQPQHF
TRBJ1-1 | TRBV19 | CASSIGLERTEAFF
TRBJ1-2 | TRBV19 | CASSIAGTIYGYTF
TRBJ2-5 | TRBV25-1 | CASSETLPAESQETQYF
TRBJ1-1 | TRBV5-1 | CASRSKSQVHTEAFF
TRBJ2-3 | TRBV13 | CASSLFAGEGVDTQYF
TRBJ2-3 | TRBV7-8 | CASSLKQGPGGTDTQYF
TRBJ2-1 | TRBV25-1 | CASSEWSGTGVNEQFF
TRBJ2-7 | TRBV11-1 | CASSLETSPSYEQYF
TRBJ2-3 | TRBV2 | CASSELTSGSSDTQYF
TRBJ2-1 | TRBV7-3 | CASSLSSGTHNEQFF
TRBJ2-2 | TRBV27 | CASSLNTGELFF
TRBJ2-3 | TRBV29-1 | CSAARDRVDTQYF
TRBJ2-3 | TRBV2 | CASSEGGRFTDTQYF
TRBJ1-1 | TRBV10-3 | CAISEIQGNTEAFF
TRBJ2-7 | TRBV5-3 | CARSLYQRENYEQYF
TRBJ1-2 | TRBV4-2 | CASSQGRTGNYGYTF
TRBJ1-5 | TRBV2 | CASSPTGGRGSNQPQHF
TRBJ2-2 | TRBV15 | CATSRVQGTGELFF
TRBJ1-4 | TRBV13 | CASSNRDRREKLFF
TRBJ2-1 | TRBV6-5 | CASSAGTSGYNEQFF
TRBJ2-1 | TRBV6-5 | CASSYGQGLYNEQFF
TRBJ2-7 | TRBV11-2 | CASSFGIGQDPYEQYF
TRBJ1-5 | TRBV19 | CASSIGYEGQPQHF
TRBJ2-1 | TRBV6-1 | CASTDRGTYNEQFF
TRBJ2-3 | TRBV6-1 | CASIKRDSTDTQYF
TRBJ1-5 | TRBV27 | CASSPGLYDSNQPQHF
TRBJ1-5 | TRBV6-1 | CASSAPTGFGNQPQHF
TRBJ1-1 | TRBV30 | CAWSAGRLNTEAFF
TRBJ1-1 | TRBV29-1 | CSGEQGSAEAFF
TRBJ2-3 | TRBV29-1 | CSTTRLAGAPDTQYF
TRBJ2-4 | TRBV5-1 | CASSSRGRENIQYF
TRBJ2-2 | TRBV5-6 | CASSLVRGNTGELFF
TRBJ2-7 | TRBV9 | CASSVTGGEQYF
TRBJ1-2 | TRBV2 | CASNFGYTF
TRBJ2-1 | TRBV27 | CASSFVYNEQFF
TRBJ2-7 | TRBV7-9 | CASSPPIDSGRSPYEQYF
TRBJ2-7 | TRBV11-2 | CASGSYEQYF
TRBJ2-5 | TRBV6-1 | CASSDGIQETQYF